This TCR beta chain was identified in a study of blood T cell repertoires in COVID-19. Study details: Some COVID-19 samples were acute and others convalescent; all came from the United States, Italy and Spain. Sample material is recorded as cDNA or gDNA derived from T cells, B-cell-depleted T cells, or PBMCs.

This clone showed up just once. Original data processing: Reference gene primers were amplified, and this amplification served to estimate nucleated cell counts. Only in-frame clones appear in the TCRdb table, and some are missing; sequencing was by immunoSEQ multiplex PCR. The V and J calls and the clone size are those of that table, but D and trimming were determined from the DNA. Of roughly 670,000 clones in the sample, over 80% were seen once. V lost 4 bases to trimming and J lost 3 bases; unmatched junction nucleotides: 13. CDR3 size: 16 residues. Germline V gives CDR1 SGHRS, CDR2 YFSETQ. The sequenced sample was peripheral blood. The chain recombines TRBV5-1 with TRBJ2-7; 7 bases fit TRBD1. The clonotype comes from a young woman with acute or convalescent COVID-19. CDR3 bases: TGCGCCAGCAGCCCCACTGACAGGGCTGGGAGCTACGAGCAGTACTTC. It specifies CASSPTDRAGSYEQYF. Complete variable domain (other parts from reference TRBV5-1 and TRBJ2-7): KAGVTQTPRYLIKTRGQQVTLSCSPISGHRSVSWYQQTPGQGLQFLFEYFSETQRNKGNFPGRFSGRQFSNSRSEMNVSTLELGDSALYLCASSPTDRAGSYEQYFGPGTRLTVT.